This T cell receptor (beta chain) is from a study of CD4 T cells in relation to SARS-CoV-2 and coronaviruses. Turning to the study itself: Of the patients, 8 or 9 were male, a few female, two Hispanic. Study-wide results and limits: Each donor contributed either pre-pandemic or post-infection samples, not both. SARS-CoV-2-driven expansion was significantly weaker in crossreactive than monoreactive clones. Roughly three fifths of donors had memory CD4+ clonotypes crossrecognizing SARS-CoV-2 and common cold coronavirus spike.

Trimming stripped 10 bases from V and 5 bases from J, with 24 bases between. The CDR3 loop spans 16 amino acids. Germline V lookup: CDR1 LNHDA, CDR2 SQIVND (reference sequence). This clone has more than one count but fewer than ten. Its matching antigen is unknown. Libraries were prepared by immunoSEQ multiplex PCR; TCRdb keeps only in-frame clonotypes and omits some of them. The table includes 30,000 to 45,000 clones, over 75% detected once. The TCR sequence derives from an adult with COVID-19. The sequenced sample was memory CD4+ T cells from PBMCs. V gene TRBV19 combines with J gene TRBJ1-5, with D possibly TRBD1 on 5 matching bases. In DNA, the CDR3 is TGTGCCACCTTACTCCTAGGAGACGGGGCTGATCAGCCCCAGCATTTT. Its translation is CATLLLGDGADQPQHF.